A single sample gave rise to the 6 T cell receptor beta chains below, sequenced in a study of regulatory T cells in long-lasting Graves disease. The sample's time point: persistent/refractory GD, antithyroid drugs over 5 years with positive TRAb. Extracted PBMC RNA gave rise to the TCR library. According to the study, TCR beta libraries were built with iRepertoire HTBI primers and CDR3-region Arm-PCR. TCRdb re-called the multiplex PCR reads with MiXCR, one entry per CDR3 protein. The sample holds under 350,000 distinct CDR3 sequences, more than 20% seen once. The sequences come from peripheral blood mononuclear cells (PBMCs), collected when the disease was refractory, from a patient treated with antithyroid drugs. The receptors derive from a female donor with Graves disease.

This clonotype came up many times. The chain recombines TRBV6-9 with TRBJ1-1, with D possibly TRBD1 on 6 matching bases. CDR3 size: 15 residues. Germline V gene sequence: CDR1 MNHGY, CDR2 SVAAGI. Trimming took 4 bases from V and 4 from J, leaving 16 bases between them. The CDR3 DNA is TGTGCCAGCAGTTCGTGGGAACAGGGCGGCACTGAAGCTTTCTTT. Translated: CASSSWEQGGTEAFF.

The rearrangement joins TRBV7-9 to TRBJ2-7, with TRBD1 matching 9 bases. The CDR3 has 13 amino acids. Germline loops: CDR1 SEHNR, CDR2 FQNEAQ (reference sequence). V lost 5 bases to trimming and J lost 7 bases; unmatched junction nucleotides: 6. CDR3 region: CASSLTGGREQYF. The CDR3 coding sequence is TGTGCCAGCAGCCTCACAGGGGGCCGAGAGCAGTACTTC.

This clonotype came up a few times. The rearrangement links TRBV5-1 to TRBJ2-3, with 8 bases identical to TRBD1. Trimming at V came to 5 bases and at J to 2 bases, leaving 7 bases not matched to a gene. The CDR3 covers 15 residues. Germline lookup yields CDR1 SGHRS and CDR2 YFSETQ. CDR3 sequence reads: CASSPGTGLTDTQYF. In DNA, the CDR3 is TGCGCCAGCAGTCCCGGGACAGGACTCACAGATACGCAGTATTTT.

Only a few counts were recorded for this clonotype. The CDR3 coding sequence is TGTGCCAGCAGATACAGGGTTACTGAAGCTTTCTTT. It codes for CASRYRVTEAFF. The V gene is TRBV6-5, the J gene TRBJ1-1; the D gene is possibly TRBD1 (6 bases). CDR1 is MNHEY, CDR2 SVGAGI, per germline. This CDR3 has 12 amino acids. The ends were cut back, 6 bases at V and 5 bases at J, with 10 bases in the middle.

The chain couples TRBV2 to TRBJ2-2; 9 bases are a match to TRBD2. The germline CDR1 and CDR2 sequences are SNHLY and FYNNEI. The CDR3 covers 17 residues. With 7 bases clipped from V and 4 bases from J, the junction kept 13 bases outside the gene matches. The CDR3: CASKFRGREGPTGELFF. CDR3 in DNA: TGTGCCAGCAAATTTAGGGGGCGGGAGGGCCCCACCGGGGAGCTGTTTTTT.

This clonotype came up once. The CDR3 loop reads CASSRRLADNEQFF. As DNA, the CDR3 is TGTGCCAGCAGTCGACGACTAGCGGACAATGAGCAGTTCTTC. V and J are TRBV6-2 or TRBV6-3 and TRBJ2-1; 9 bases map to TRBD2. After removal of 5 bases from V and 5 bases from J, the junction contained 4 bases not matched to a gene. CDR3 length: 14 amino acids. The germline V gene has CDR1 MNHEY and CDR2 SVGEGT.